This entry features one T cell receptor (beta chain) sequence. Its antigen remains unknown. One end of the junction varies from germline; a read error may be responsible. The record originates from a study of graft-versus-host responses after intestinal transplantation. Study information: Those transplanted obtained multivisceral, liver-intestinal, or isolated intestinal grafts. Study outcomes and limitations: Early HvG declines after transplant were associated with peak circulating GvH clone levels.

Germline V lookup: CDR1 SGHTS, CDR2 YDEGEE. The CDR3 has 16 amino acids. Clones were sequenced by immunoSEQ multiplex PCR, and TCRdb holds only the in-frame ones, with some missing. The sample records 80,000 to 100,000 clones, about nine tenths being singletons. This clonotype originated in a human donor who was the organ donor for an intestinal transplant. J is TRBJ2-2 and V is TRBV5-8; 11 bases are a match to TRBD1. The source material was unstimulated CD4+ T cells sorted from spleen or lymph node cells, sampled before transplant. CDR3: CASRLGWTGGPGELFF. CDR3 DNA: TGTGCCAGCAGATTGGGATGGACAGGGGGCCCCGGGGAGCTGTTTTTT.